This note documents a single T cell receptor (beta chain) sequence. The data are from a study of blood T cell repertoires in COVID-19. Trimming shortened V by 0 bases and J by 5 bases, and 15 bases separated the two germline ends. The CDR3 has 16 amino acids. Germline loops: CDR1 SGHRS, CDR2 YFSETQ. The repertoire was sequenced with immunoSEQ multiplex PCR; TCRdb's copy has only in-frame clones and lacks some. The sample includes around 30,000 clones, around 91% of them seen just once. Sequencing used peripheral blood. The sequence derives from a man between 60 and 70 years old with acute or convalescent COVID-19. The rearrangement joins TRBV5-1 to TRBJ2-1; possibly TRBD2 for D (6 bases). The CDR3 loop reads CASSLDGLWINNEQFF. The CDR3 DNA follows: TGCGCCAGCAGCTTGGACGGACTATGGATCAACAATGAGCAGTTCTTC.